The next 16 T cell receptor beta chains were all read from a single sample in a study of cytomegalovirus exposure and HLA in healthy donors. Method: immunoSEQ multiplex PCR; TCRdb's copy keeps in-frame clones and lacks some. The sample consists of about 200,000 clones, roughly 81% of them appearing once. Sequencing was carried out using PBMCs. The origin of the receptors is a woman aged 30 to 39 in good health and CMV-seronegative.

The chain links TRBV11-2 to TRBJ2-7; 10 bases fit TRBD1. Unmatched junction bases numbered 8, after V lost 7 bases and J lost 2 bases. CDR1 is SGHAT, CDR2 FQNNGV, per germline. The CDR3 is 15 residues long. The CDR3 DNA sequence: TGTGCCAGCACCAGAGACAGGGGGCAAGCCTACGAGCAGTACTTC. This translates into CASTRDRGQAYEQYF.

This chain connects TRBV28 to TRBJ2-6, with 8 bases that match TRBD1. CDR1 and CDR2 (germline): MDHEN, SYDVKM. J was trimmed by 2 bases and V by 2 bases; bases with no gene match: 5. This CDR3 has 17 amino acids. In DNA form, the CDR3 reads TGTGCCAGCAGTTTACCGACAGGGGTAGCTGGGGCCAACGTCCTGACTTTC. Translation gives CASSLPTGVAGANVLTF.

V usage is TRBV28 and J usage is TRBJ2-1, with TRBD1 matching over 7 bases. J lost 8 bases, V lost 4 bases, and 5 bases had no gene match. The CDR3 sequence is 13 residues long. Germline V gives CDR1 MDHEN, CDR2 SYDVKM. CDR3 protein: CASSSVGGYEQFF. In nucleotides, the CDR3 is TGTGCCAGCAGTTCGGTAGGGGGCTATGAGCAGTTCTTC.

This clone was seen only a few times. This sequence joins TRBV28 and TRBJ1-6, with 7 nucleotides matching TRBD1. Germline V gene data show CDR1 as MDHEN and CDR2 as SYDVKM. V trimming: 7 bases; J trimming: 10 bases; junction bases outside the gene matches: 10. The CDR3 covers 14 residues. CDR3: CASTLDRVRSPLHF. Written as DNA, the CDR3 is TGTGCCAGCACCCTCGACAGGGTAAGGTCACCCCTCCACTTT. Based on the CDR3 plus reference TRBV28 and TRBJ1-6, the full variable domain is DVKVTQSSRYLVKRTGEKVFLECVQDMDHENMFWYRQDPGLGLRLIYFSYDVKMKEKGDIPEGYSVSREKKERFSLILESASTNQTSMYLCASTLDRVRSPLHFGNGTRLTVT.

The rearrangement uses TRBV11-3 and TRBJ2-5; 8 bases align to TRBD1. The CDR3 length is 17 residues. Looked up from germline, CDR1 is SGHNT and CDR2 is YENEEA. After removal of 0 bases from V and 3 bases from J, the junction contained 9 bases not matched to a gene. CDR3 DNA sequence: TGTGCCAGCAGCTTAGAGGGCCGACAGGGGTTGAAAGAGACCCAGTACTTC. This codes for CASSLEGRQGLKETQYF.

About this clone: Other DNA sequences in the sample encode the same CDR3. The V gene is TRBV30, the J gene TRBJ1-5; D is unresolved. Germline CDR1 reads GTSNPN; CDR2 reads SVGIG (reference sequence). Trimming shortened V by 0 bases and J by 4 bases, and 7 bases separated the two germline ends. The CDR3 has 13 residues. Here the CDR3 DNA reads TGTGCCTGGAGTGTAACCGGGAATCAGCCCCAGCATTTT. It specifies CAWSVTGNQPQHF.

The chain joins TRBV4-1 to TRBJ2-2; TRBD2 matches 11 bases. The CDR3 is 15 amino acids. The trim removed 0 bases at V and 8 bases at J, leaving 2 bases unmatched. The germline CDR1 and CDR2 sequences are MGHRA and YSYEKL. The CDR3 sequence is CASSQDASGRGELFF. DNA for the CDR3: TGCGCCAGCAGCCAAGACGCTAGCGGGAGGGGGGAGCTGTTTTTT.

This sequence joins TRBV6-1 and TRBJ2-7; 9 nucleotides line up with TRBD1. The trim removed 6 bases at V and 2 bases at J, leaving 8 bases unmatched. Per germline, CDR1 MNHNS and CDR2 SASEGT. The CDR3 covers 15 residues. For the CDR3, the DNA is TGTGCCAGCAGCAGACCGGGGACAGGGACCTACGAGCAGTACTTC. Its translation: CASSRPGTGTYEQYF.

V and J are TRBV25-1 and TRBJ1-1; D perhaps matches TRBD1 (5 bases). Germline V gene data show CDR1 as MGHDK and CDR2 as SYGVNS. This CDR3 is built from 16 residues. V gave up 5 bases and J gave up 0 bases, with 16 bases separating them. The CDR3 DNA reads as TGTGCCAGCAGTCCGCCCGGGGGGGTGGTGAACACTGAAGCTTTCTTT. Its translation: CASSPPGGVVNTEAFF.

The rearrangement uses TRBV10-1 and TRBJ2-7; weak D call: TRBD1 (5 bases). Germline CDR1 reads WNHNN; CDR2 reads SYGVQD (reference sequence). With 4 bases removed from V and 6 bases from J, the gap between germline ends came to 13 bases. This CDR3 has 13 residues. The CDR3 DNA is TGCGCCAGCAGTGTGGGGCCGACGGGCGAGCAGTACTTC. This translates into CASSVGPTGEQYF.

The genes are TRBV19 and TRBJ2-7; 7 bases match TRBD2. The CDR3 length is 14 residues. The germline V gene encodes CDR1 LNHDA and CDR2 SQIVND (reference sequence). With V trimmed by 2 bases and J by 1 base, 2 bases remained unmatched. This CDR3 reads CASSISAGSYEQYF. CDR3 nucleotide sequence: TGTGCCAGTAGTATATCAGCGGGGTCCTACGAGCAGTACTTC.

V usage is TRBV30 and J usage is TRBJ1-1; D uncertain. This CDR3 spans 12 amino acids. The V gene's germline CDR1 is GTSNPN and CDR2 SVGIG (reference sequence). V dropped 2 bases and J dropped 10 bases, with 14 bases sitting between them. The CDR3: CAWSLGRKGAFF. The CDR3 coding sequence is TGTGCCTGGAGTCTTGGGAGGAAAGGAGCTTTCTTT.

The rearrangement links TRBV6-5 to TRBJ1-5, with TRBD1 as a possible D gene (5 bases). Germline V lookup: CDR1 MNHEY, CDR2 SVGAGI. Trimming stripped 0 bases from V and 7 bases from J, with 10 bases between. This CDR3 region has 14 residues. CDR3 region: CASSYSTGRQPQHF. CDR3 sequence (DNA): TGTGCCAGCAGTTACTCAACAGGAAGACAGCCCCAGCATTTT.

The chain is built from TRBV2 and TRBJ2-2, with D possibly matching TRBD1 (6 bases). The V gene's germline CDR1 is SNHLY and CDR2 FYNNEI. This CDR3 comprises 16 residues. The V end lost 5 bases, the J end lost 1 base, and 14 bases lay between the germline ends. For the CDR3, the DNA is TGTGCCAGCAGTTTGACAGGCCCGAGGAACACCGGGGAGCTGTTTTTT. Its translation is CASSLTGPRNTGELFF.

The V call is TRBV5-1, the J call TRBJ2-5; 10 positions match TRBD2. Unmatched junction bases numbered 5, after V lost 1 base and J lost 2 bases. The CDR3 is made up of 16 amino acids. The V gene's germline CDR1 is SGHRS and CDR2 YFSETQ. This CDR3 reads CASSLRVAGGQETQYF. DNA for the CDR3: TGCGCCAGCAGCTTGAGGGTAGCGGGAGGACAAGAGACCCAGTACTTC.

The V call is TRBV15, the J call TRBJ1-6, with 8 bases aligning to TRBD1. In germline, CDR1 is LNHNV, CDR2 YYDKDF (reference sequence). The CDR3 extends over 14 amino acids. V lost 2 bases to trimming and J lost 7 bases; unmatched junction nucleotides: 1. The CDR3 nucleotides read TGTGCCACCAGCAGAACAGGGGGAAATTCACCCCTCCACTTT. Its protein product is CATSRTGGNSPLHF.